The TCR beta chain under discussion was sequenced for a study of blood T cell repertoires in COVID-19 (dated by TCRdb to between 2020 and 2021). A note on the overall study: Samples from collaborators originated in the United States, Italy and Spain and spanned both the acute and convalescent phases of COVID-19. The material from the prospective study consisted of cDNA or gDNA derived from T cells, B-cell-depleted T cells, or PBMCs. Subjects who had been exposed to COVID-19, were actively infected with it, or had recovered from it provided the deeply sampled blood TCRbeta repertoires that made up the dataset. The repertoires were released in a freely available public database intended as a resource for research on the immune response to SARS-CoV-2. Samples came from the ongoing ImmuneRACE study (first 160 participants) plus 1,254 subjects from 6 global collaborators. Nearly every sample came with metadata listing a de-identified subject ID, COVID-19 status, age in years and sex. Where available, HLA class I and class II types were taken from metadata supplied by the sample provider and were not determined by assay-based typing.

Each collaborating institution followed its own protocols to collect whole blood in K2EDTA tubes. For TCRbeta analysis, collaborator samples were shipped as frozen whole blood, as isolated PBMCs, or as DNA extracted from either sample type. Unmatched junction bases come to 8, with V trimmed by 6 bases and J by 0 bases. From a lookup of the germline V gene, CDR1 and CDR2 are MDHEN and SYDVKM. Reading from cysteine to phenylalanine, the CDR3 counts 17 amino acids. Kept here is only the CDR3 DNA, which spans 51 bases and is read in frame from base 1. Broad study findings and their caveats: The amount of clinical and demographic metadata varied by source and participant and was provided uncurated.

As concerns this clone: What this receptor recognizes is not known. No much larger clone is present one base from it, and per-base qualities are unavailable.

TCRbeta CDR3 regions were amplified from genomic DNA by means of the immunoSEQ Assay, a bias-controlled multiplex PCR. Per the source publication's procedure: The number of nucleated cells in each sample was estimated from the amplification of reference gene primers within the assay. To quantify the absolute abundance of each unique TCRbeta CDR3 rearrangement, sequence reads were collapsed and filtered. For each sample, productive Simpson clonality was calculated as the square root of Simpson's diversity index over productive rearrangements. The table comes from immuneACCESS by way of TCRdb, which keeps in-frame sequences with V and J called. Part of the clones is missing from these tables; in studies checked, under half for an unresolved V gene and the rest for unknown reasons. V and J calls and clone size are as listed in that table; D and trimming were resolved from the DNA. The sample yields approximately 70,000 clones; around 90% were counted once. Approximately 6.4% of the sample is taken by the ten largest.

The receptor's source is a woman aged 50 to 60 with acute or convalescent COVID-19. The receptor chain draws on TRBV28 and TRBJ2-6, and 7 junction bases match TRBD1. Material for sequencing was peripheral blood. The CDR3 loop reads CASRPTGAPSGANVLTF. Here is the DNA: TGTGCCAGCAGACCCACAGGGGCCCCCTCTGGGGCCAACGTCCTGACTTTC.